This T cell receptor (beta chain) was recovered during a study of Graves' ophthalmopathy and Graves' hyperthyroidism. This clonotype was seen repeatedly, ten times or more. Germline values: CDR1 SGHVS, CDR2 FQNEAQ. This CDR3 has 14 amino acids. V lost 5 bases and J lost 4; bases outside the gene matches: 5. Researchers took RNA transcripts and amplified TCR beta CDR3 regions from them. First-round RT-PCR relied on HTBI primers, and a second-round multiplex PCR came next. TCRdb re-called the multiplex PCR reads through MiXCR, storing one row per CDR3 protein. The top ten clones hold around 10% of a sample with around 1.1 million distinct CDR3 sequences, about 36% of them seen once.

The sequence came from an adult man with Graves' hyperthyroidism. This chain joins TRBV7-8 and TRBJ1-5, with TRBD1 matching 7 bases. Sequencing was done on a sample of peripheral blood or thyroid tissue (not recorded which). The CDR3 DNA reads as TGTGCCAGCAGCGAGACAGGGTTTAATCAGCCCCAGCATTTT. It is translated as CASSETGFNQPQHF. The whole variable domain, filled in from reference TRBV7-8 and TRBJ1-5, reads GAGVSQSPRYKVAKRGQDVALRCDPISGHVSLFWYQQALGQGPEFLTYFQNEAQLDKSGLPSDRFFAERPEGSVSTLKIQRTQQEDSAVYLCASSETGFNQPQHFGDGTRLSIL.